The TCR beta chain under discussion was sequenced for a study of shared clonotypes between healthy human individuals. Notes on this clone: Its antigen is undetermined.

Findings and caveats of the study: Measured sharing among donors was expected to vary with sequencing depth.

V shed 10 bases, J shed 8 bases, and the junction held 7 bases outside the gene matches. The CDR3 covers 12 residues. CDR1 is MDHEN and CDR2 is SYDVKM in the germline V gene. TCRdb's table, derived via immunoSEQ multiplex PCR, lists solely in-frame clones and lacks some. Of about 2.3 million clones in the sample, around 92% were seen once. Sequenced: naive CD4+ T cells from PBMCs. Subset reported: CD45RA+ positively selected. The TCR originated in a man aged 18 to 29 in good health. Some clones in this sample may be carry-over from other donors' samples. The chain recombines TRBV28 with TRBJ2-1; 8 nucleotides agree with TRBD2. In DNA, the CDR3 is TGTGCCACCACGAGCGGGAGCTATGAGCAGTTCTTC. Translation gives CATTSGSYEQFF.